The rows below give T cell receptor beta chains drawn from one sample of a study of Graves' ophthalmopathy and Graves' hyperthyroidism. TCRdb reprocessed the multiplex PCR reads with MiXCR, giving one entry per CDR3 protein. The table lists approximately 500,000 distinct CDR3 sequences, approximately 15% of them singletons, with roughly 9.8% in the top ten. The sample comprised blood. The source of these receptors is a woman aged 30 to 39 with Graves' ophthalmopathy. Both conserved end residues are part of each CDR3. The order of the fields is CDR3 protein, V gene, J gene.

CDR3aa: CASSQEGTGNTEAFF; v_gene: TRBV4-2; j_gene: TRBJ1-1
CDR3aa: CASSADRISGLEQYF; v_gene: TRBV19; j_gene: TRBJ2-7
CDR3aa: CASSLASIGEQYF; v_gene: TRBV5-1; j_gene: TRBJ2-7
CDR3aa: CASFPNGYGYTF; v_gene: TRBV6-1; j_gene: TRBJ1-2
CDR3aa: CSVELASSSYEQYF; v_gene: TRBV29-1; j_gene: TRBJ2-7
CDR3aa: CASTRGGPRAYEQYF; v_gene: TRBV28; j_gene: TRBJ2-7
CDR3aa: CASSFRLQGDEQYF; v_gene: TRBV12-3/TRBV12-4; j_gene: TRBJ2-7
CDR3aa: CASSKRDTQYF; v_gene: TRBV6-1; j_gene: TRBJ2-3
CDR3aa: CASSNRGRNIKYF; v_gene: TRBV6-5; j_gene: TRBJ2-4
CDR3aa: CSVDLGELFF; v_gene: TRBV29-1; j_gene: TRBJ2-2
CDR3aa: CASIQDWGYEQYF; v_gene: TRBV12-3/TRBV12-4; j_gene: TRBJ2-7
CDR3aa: CASSTRDRGFTVAFF; v_gene: TRBV25-1; j_gene: TRBJ1-1
CDR3aa: CASSLSLGTGDFEAFF; v_gene: TRBV28; j_gene: TRBJ1-1
CDR3aa: CASSSIASTGYVLDEQYF; v_gene: TRBV28; j_gene: TRBJ2-7
CDR3aa: CASSYSDGGLGYEQYF; v_gene: TRBV6-5; j_gene: TRBJ2-7
CDR3aa: CATSGDHSNQPQHF; v_gene: TRBV24-1; j_gene: TRBJ1-5
CDR3aa: CASRATGLHEQYF; v_gene: TRBV6-5; j_gene: TRBJ2-7
CDR3aa: CASSQFEGANQPQHF; v_gene: TRBV4-1; j_gene: TRBJ1-5
CDR3aa: CASSNGGPDTEAFF; v_gene: TRBV19; j_gene: TRBJ1-1
CDR3aa: CASSYSMWGDTEAFF; v_gene: TRBV6-5; j_gene: TRBJ1-1
CDR3aa: CASSPLPALTVAQYF; v_gene: TRBV12-3/TRBV12-4; j_gene: TRBJ2-3
CDR3aa: CASSLDRSLNTEAFF; v_gene: TRBV5-1; j_gene: TRBJ1-1
CDR3aa: CAISEGIHEQYF; v_gene: TRBV10-3; j_gene: TRBJ2-7